The next 21 T cell receptor beta chains were all read from a single sample in a study of cytomegalovirus exposure and HLA in healthy donors. Both 60 Vbeta primers and 13 Jbeta primers went into the PCR. Profiling relied on immunoSEQ multiplex PCR, and the TCRdb table lists in-frame clones only, not all of them. The table includes 150,000 to 200,000 clones, roughly 80% detected once. Sequencing used PBMCs. Receptors originate from a girl aged 2-9 years in good health and CMV-seropositive.

The gene calls are TRBV28 and TRBJ1-4; D ambiguous. This CDR3 comprises 13 residues. With 6 bases removed from V and 8 bases from J, the gap between germline ends came to 13 bases. Germline-derived CDR1 and CDR2 are MDHEN and SYDVKM. The CDR3 bases are TGTGCCAGCAGGAGAGTAGATACGGAAAAACTGTTTTTT. The encoded protein is CASRRVDTEKLFF.

The chain joins TRBV12-5 to TRBJ2-1; 12 bases agree with TRBD2. Germline values: CDR1 LGHNT, CDR2 FRNRAP. CDR3 length equals 17 residues. The trim removed 2 bases at V and 5 bases at J, leaving 7 bases unmatched. CDR3 protein: CASGLYRLAGVHNEQFF. CDR3 nucleotides: TGTGCTAGTGGTTTGTACCGACTAGCGGGAGTCCACAATGAGCAGTTCTTC.

The V and J genes are TRBV9 and TRBJ2-7; 9 bases line up with TRBD1. The V and J ends lost 3 bases and 3 bases, in that order; junction bases with no gene match: 10. The CDR3 has 16 residues. The germline V gene encodes CDR1 SGDLS and CDR2 YYNGEE. The DNA of the CDR3 is TGTGCCAGCAGCGCGGCCTCCCGGGACAGGGTCTACGAGCAGTACTTC. This gives the protein CASSAASRDRVYEQYF.

This clone was counted a single time. The J gene is TRBJ2-5, the V gene TRBV5-1, with unresolved D. The CDR3 has 13 amino acids. Deletions cut 9 bases from V and 5 bases from J, with 17 bases between. Germline lookup yields CDR1 SGHRS and CDR2 YFSETQ. CDR3 in DNA: TGCGCCACCCGAGACTTCATAGAGGAGACCCAGTACTTC. Translating it yields CATRDFIEETQYF.

The rearrangement joins TRBV4-1 to TRBJ1-1; perhaps TRBD1 as D (6 bases). The CDR3 has 14 residues. The ends were cut back, 2 bases at V and 5 bases at J, with 12 bases in the middle. Per the germline V gene, CDR1 is MGHRA and CDR2 is YSYEKL. The CDR3 sequence: CASSQTGSGTEAFF. In DNA form, the CDR3 reads TGCGCCAGCAGCCAAACAGGGTCGGGTACTGAAGCTTTCTTT.

V and J are TRBV5-6 and TRBJ2-2; 9 bases line up with TRBD2. Germline V gives CDR1 SGHDT, CDR2 YYEEEE. The CDR3 consists of 16 residues. Trimming removed 3 bases from V and 6 bases from J; junction bases left unmatched: 9. In DNA, the CDR3 is TGTGCCAGCAGCTCCTTAGATAGCGGGAGATCCGGGGAGCTGTTTTTT. This encodes CASSSLDSGRSGELFF.

The chain employs TRBV2 and TRBJ2-3; D is unresolved. This CDR3 contains 14 residues. Between the trimmed V and J ends, which lost 6 bases and 4 bases, there was a span of 14 bases. Looked up from germline, CDR1 is SNHLY and CDR2 is FYNNEI. In DNA form, the CDR3 reads TGTGCCAGCAGCGCTACCCCCCCACCAGATACGCAGTATTTT. Protein: CASSATPPPDTQYF.

This clone was picked up one time. The chain employs TRBV6-6 and TRBJ1-5, with 7 nucleotides matching TRBD1. Germline trimming cut 2 bases from V and 8 bases from J; bases unmatched to any gene: 9. Germline CDR1 reads MNHNY; CDR2 reads SVGAGI (reference sequence). The CDR3 extends over 15 amino acids. CDR3 sequence reads: CASSYRGQRREPQHF. The CDR3 nucleotides read TGTGCCAGCAGTTACAGGGGACAGCGAAGGGAGCCCCAGCATTTT.

This clone occurred a few times. V is TRBV25-1 and J is TRBJ2-3; 7 bases are a match to TRBD1. Losses at the gene ends were 5 bases for V and 5 bases for J; bases not matched to a gene: 13. The germline CDR1 and CDR2 sequences are MGHDK and SYGVNS. CDR3 length: 16 amino acids. The CDR3 loop reads CASSSSTGSRGDTQYF. DNA of the CDR3: TGTGCCAGCAGTTCATCGACAGGGAGTCGTGGAGATACGCAGTATTTT.

The genes are TRBV9 and TRBJ2-1; 8 nucleotides match TRBD2. The CDR3 contains 17 residues. V lost 4 bases and J lost 3; bases outside the gene matches: 12. The germline gives CDR1 SGDLS, CDR2 YYNGEE. CDR3 in DNA: TGTGCCAGCAGCCCCCGGGGGGGCGGGAGGAACTACAATGAGCAGTTCTTC. It encodes CASSPRGGGRNYNEQFF.

The chain is built from TRBV7-9 and TRBJ2-1, with no clear D. CDR1 SEHNR and CDR2 FQNEAQ come from the germline V gene (reference sequence). The CDR3 runs 12 residues. V lost 3 bases and J lost 5, with 5 bases in between. In nucleotides, the CDR3 is TGTGCCAGCAGCTTGTCTCACAATGAGCAGTTCTTC. Its translation: CASSLSHNEQFF.

The chain combines TRBV30 with TRBJ1-3; D is unresolved. CDR3 length: 12 residues. Trimming left V 4 bases short and J 0 bases short, with 4 bases between. The V gene's germline CDR1 is GTSNPN and CDR2 SVGIG (reference sequence). The CDR3 sequence: CAWTDSGNTIYF. In DNA form, the CDR3 reads TGTGCCTGGACAGACTCTGGAAACACCATATATTTT. Based on the CDR3 plus reference TRBV30 and TRBJ1-3, the full variable domain is SQTIHQWPATLVQPVGSPLSLECTVEGTSNPNLYWYRQAAGRGLQLLFYSVGIGQISSEVPQNLSASRPQDRQFILSSKKLLLSDSGFYLCAWTDSGNTIYFGEGSWLTVV.

The chain employs TRBV2 and TRBJ2-5; weak D call: TRBD2 (6 bases). V gave up 3 bases and J gave up 5 bases, with 13 bases separating them. This CDR3 spans 14 amino acids. Germline V gene data show CDR1 as SNHLY and CDR2 as FYNNEI. CDR3 region: CASSEDGGTETQYF. Written as DNA, the CDR3 is TGTGCCAGCAGTGAGGATGGAGGGACGGAGACCCAGTACTTC.

The chain links TRBV7-9 to TRBJ2-1, with 10 bases that match TRBD2. Germline values: CDR1 SEHNR, CDR2 FQNEAQ (reference sequence). The CDR3 has 16 residues. J lost 8 bases, V lost 2 bases, and 9 bases had no gene match. The CDR3 protein is CASSLWVASGSYEQFF. In nucleotides, the CDR3 is TGTGCCAGCAGCTTATGGGTCGCTAGCGGGAGCTATGAGCAGTTCTTC.

V gene TRBV21-1 combines with J gene TRBJ2-5; TRBD1, the table's D call, was not compared with the DNA. TRBV21-1 is recorded as a pseudogene. CDR3 length: 14 amino acids. The CDR3 DNA is TGTGCCAGCAGCATCCTCGACAGCCAAGAGACCCAGTACTTC. It is translated as CASSILDSQETQYF.

The table lists this clone with a few counts. The CDR3 DNA reads TGTGCCAGCAGCGGGGGACTCCTTCGGGCAGATACGCAGTATTTT. It yields the protein CASSGGLLRADTQYF. The chain couples TRBV6-6 to TRBJ2-3, with D perhaps TRBD2 (6 bases). V lost 6 bases to trimming and J lost 4 bases, with 17 bases between them. The CDR3 totals 15 residues. Germline CDR1 MNHNY, CDR2 SVGAGI (reference sequence).

The chain joins TRBV27 to TRBJ2-5; D possibly corresponds to TRBD1 (5 bases). Trimming removed 6 bases at V and 5 bases at J, with 16 bases between. CDR1 MNHEY and CDR2 SMNVEV come from the germline V gene (reference sequence). The CDR3 length is 14 residues. CDR3 sequence: CASSPPGNWETQYF. CDR3 DNA: TGTGCCAGCAGCCCTCCAGGGAATTGGGAGACCCAGTACTTC.

The CDR3 loop is CASRETGWSEAFF. CDR3 in DNA: TGTGCCAGCAGGGAAACGGGGTGGTCTGAAGCTTTCTTT. The chain joins TRBV28 to TRBJ1-1; no clear D gene. The CDR3 runs to 13 residues. Germline V CDR1 and CDR2: MDHEN, SYDVKM. Trimming took 6 bases from V and 6 from J, leaving 14 bases between them.

The rearrangement uses TRBV30 and TRBJ2-5; D remains unclear. The DNA end favors TRBJ2-7, so the J call may be wrong. Germline V gene data show CDR1 as GTSNPN and CDR2 as SVGIG (reference sequence). This CDR3 contains 12 residues. The CDR3 is CAWSVIAYEQYF. For the CDR3, the DNA is TGTGCCTGGAGTGTAATCGCCTACGAGCAGTACTTC.

The genes are TRBV5-1 and TRBJ2-3, with D tentatively TRBD2 (6 bases). This CDR3 has 17 residues. V was cut by 4 bases and J by 3 bases, with 21 bases left in between. Germline-derived CDR1 and CDR2 are SGHRS and YFSETQ. CDR3 DNA sequence: TGCGCCAGCAGCCATTCAACGGGATCTGGAGGGACAGATACGCAGTATTTT. Translating it yields CASSHSTGSGGTDTQYF.

This clone showed up just once. For the CDR3, the DNA is TGTGCCATCAGTGGCTCCGGACTAACAGATACGCAGTATTTT. Its translation: CAISGSGLTDTQYF. The rearrangement links TRBV10-3 to TRBJ2-3, with a tentative D call TRBD2 (6 bases). Between the trimmed V and J ends, which lost 4 bases and 3 bases, there was a span of 11 bases. The CDR3 contains 14 residues. Germline V gives CDR1 ENHRY, CDR2 SYGVKD.